The rows below give T cell receptor beta chains drawn from one sample of a study of radiation and T cells in renal cell carcinoma. Generated by immunoSEQ multiplex PCR, the TCRdb table keeps only in-frame clones and is missing some. Here the sample spans 40,000 to 60,000 clones, 75% to 85% being singletons. Specimen: blood, collected from a patient whose treatment included radiotherapy and nephrectomy. These receptor sequences come from a woman in her 70s with renal cell carcinoma. Each CDR3 is given with its conserved first and last residue. The order of the fields is clone size, J gene, D gene, V gene, CDR3 DNA, CDR3 protein. The D gene is left open where the match is weak. A row's size may be missing; if present it is once, few, many or a size class.

>NA|TRBJ2-5|NA|TRBV7-8
TGTGCCAGCAGCCCTGTTGCCGATCAAGAGACCCAGTACTTC
CASSPVADQETQYF
>NA|TRBJ1-1|NA|TRBV27
TGTGCCAGCAGTTTATACCCAGATAAGAACACTGAAGCTTTCTTT
CASSLYPDKNTEAFF
>NA|TRBJ2-5|NA|TRBV11-2
TGTGCCAGCAGCTTGACTACTTTAGAGACCCAGTACTTC
CASSLTTLETQYF
>few|TRBJ1-1|NA|TRBV13
TGTGCCAGCAGCCCTAGGGACGGCGAGAACACTGAAGCTTTCTTT
CASSPRDGENTEAFF
>NA|TRBJ1-1|TRBD1|TRBV18
TGTGCCAGCTCACAGACAGGGCCGGACACTGAAGCTTTCTTT
CASSQTGPDTEAFF
>NA|TRBJ2-5|NA|TRBV18
TGTGCCAGCTCTCGAGACAGGCTTGAGGAGACCCAGTACTTC
CASSRDRLEETQYF
>NA|TRBJ1-6|TRBD1|TRBV5-4
TGTGCCAGCAGCTTGGAGGGGGCGAGGGCCCTCCACTTT
CASSLEGARALHF
>once|TRBJ2-3|TRBD2|TRBV29-1
TGCAGCGCCCACCCCTACGGGGGGGCAGCGGATACGCAGTATTTT
CSAHPYGGAADTQYF
>NA|TRBJ1-1|NA|TRBV4-2
TGTGCCAGCAGCCAAGATCCGTCAGGGACCACTGAAGCTTTCTTT
CASSQDPSGTTEAFF
>NA|TRBJ2-7|NA|TRBV10-2
TGCGCCGGCAGGGCAGGGGCCAACGAGCAGTACTTC
CAGRAGANEQYF
>NA|TRBJ1-5|NA|TRBV27
TGTGCCAGCAGTTTATCCAGAGGCAATCAGCCCCAGCATTTT
CASSLSRGNQPQHF
>NA|TRBJ1-1|NA|TRBV19
TGTGCCAGTAGGCGCGGGTACACTGAAGCTTTCTTT
CASRRGYTEAFF
>NA|TRBJ1-5|TRBD1|TRBV19
TGTGCCAGTACTCCTGACAGGGGAGGTCAGCCCCAGCATTTT
CASTPDRGGQPQHF
>NA|TRBJ1-4|NA|TRBV2
TGTGCCAGCAGGGAAATACGGACAGCGATTAATGAAAAACTGTTTTTT
CASREIRTAINEKLFF
>NA|TRBJ1-4|NA|TRBV19
TGTGCCAGTACCCCGGGACACAGAATTGAAAAACTGTTTTTT
CASTPGHRIEKLFF
>NA|TRBJ2-7|NA|TRBV29-1
TGCAGCGCGCCCGAGGGCAGTAGACAATTATACGAGCAGTACTTC
CSAPEGSRQLYEQYF
>NA|TRBJ2-2|TRBD1|TRBV6-5
TGTGCCAGCAGTATACAGGGGGCCTCCGGGGAGCTGTTTTTT
CASSIQGASGELFF
>NA|TRBJ2-5|TRBD2|TRBV7-9
TGTGCCAGCAGCAATTTCGGGAGGTACCAAGAGACCCAGTACTTC
CASSNFGRYQETQYF
>NA|TRBJ2-2|NA|TRBV4-3
TGCGCCAGCAGCCAAGAAAAAACGGAGCCCCACACCGGGGAGCTGTTTTTT
CASSQEKTEPHTGELFF
>NA|TRBJ2-1|TRBD2|TRBV2
TGTGCCAGTGGGAGGGCCCCCGGGGAGCAGTTCTTC
CASGRAPGEQFF
>NA|TRBJ1-6|NA|TRBV18
TGTGCCAGCTCACCCGAGGGTCCCACCTATAATTCACCCCTCCACTTT
CASSPEGPTYNSPLHF
>NA|TRBJ2-3|TRBD1|TRBV4-3
TGCGCCAGCAGCCGAGGCGGGACAGGGACAGATACGCAGTATTTT
CASSRGGTGTDTQYF
>NA|TRBJ2-3|NA|TRBV10-3
TGTGCCATCAGTGAGTTCGGGACAAACACAGATACGCAGTATTTT
CAISEFGTNTDTQYF
>once|TRBJ2-7|TRBD2|TRBV29-1
TGCAGCGTTGAATGGGCGGGAGCGGGGTACGAGCAGTACTTC
CSVEWAGAGYEQYF
>NA|TRBJ1-1|TRBD1|TRBV5-6
TGTGCCAGCAGCTCATATGACAGGGGGCGGGTTGAAGCTTTCTTT
CASSSYDRGRVEAFF
>NA|TRBJ2-3|NA|TRBV10-3
TGTGCCATTTCCGACCTAAGGGGGATCCTTAGTGATACGCAGTATTTT
CAISDLRGILSDTQYF
>NA|TRBJ1-2|NA|TRBV14
TGTGCCAGCAGCCAAGCAGCGGGGAATGGCTACACCTTC
CASSQAAGNGYTF
>once|TRBJ2-1|TRBD2|TRBV19
TGTGCCAGTGCGCAGTCGGGACTAAATTCGGGGCATGAGCAGTTCTTC
CASAQSGLNSGHEQFF
>NA|TRBJ2-3|TRBD2|TRBV10-3
TGTGCCATCAGTGAGGGACTAGCGACTCCTCGGGGGACAGATACGCAGTATTTT
CAISEGLATPRGTDTQYF
>NA|TRBJ2-7|NA|TRBV5-1
TGCGCCAGCAGCTTGGCAGCCGGGGTGGGCGAGCAGTACTTC
CASSLAAGVGEQYF
>NA|TRBJ1-2|NA|TRBV10-3
TGTGCCATCACTGGTCTTAACTATGGCTACACCTTC
CAITGLNYGYTF
>NA|TRBJ2-2|NA|TRBV14
TGTGCCAGCAGCCAAGTTTGGACAGCCACCGGGGAGCTGTTTTTT
CASSQVWTATGELFF
>NA|TRBJ1-1|TRBD1|TRBV6-1
TGTGCCAGCAGTGCCTTACAGGGGCCCACTGAAGCTTTCTTT
CASSALQGPTEAFF
>NA|TRBJ1-1|NA|TRBV10-3
TGTGCCATCAGTGGCACGGCCATGAACACTGAAGCTTTCTTT
CAISGTAMNTEAFF
>NA|TRBJ2-2|NA|TRBV5-4
TGTGCCAGCAGCTTCGTTCGGGACTCTGAGAACACCGGGGAGCTGTTTTTT
CASSFVRDSENTGELFF
>few|TRBJ1-6|NA|TRBV2
TGTGCCAGCAACTCGGACGGTGCAAATTCACCCCTCCACTTT
CASNSDGANSPLHF
>NA|TRBJ1-1|NA|TRBV7-2
TGTGCCAGCAGCCCTTACAAGATTTGGGACGGGGGCACTGAAGCTTTCTTT
CASSPYKIWDGGTEAFF
>NA|TRBJ2-7|NA|TRBV6-1
TGTGCCAGCAGTGAAGGTGGCAGGACTTACGAGCAGTACTTC
CASSEGGRTYEQYF
>few|TRBJ1-3|NA|TRBV6-6
TGTGCCAGCGCCCGCCGGGGGGCGGGAAACACCATATATTTT
CASARRGAGNTIYF
>NA|TRBJ2-2|NA|TRBV7-6
TGTGCCAGCAGCTTAGGTCTGGGGTCGGGGACCGGGGAGCTGTTTTTT
CASSLGLGSGTGELFF
>NA|TRBJ1-1|NA|TRBV4-2
TGTGCCAGCAGCCAAGATTTTTTAGGGAAAAACACTGAAGCTTTCTTT
CASSQDFLGKNTEAFF
>NA|TRBJ1-4|NA|TRBV11-2
TGTGCCAGCAGCCCCGACCGAGGCGGAAAACTGTTTTTT
CASSPDRGGKLFF
>NA|TRBJ2-7|NA|TRBV7-8
TGTGCCAGCAGCTCACAGGGGGGGATCTACGAGCAGTACTTC
CASSSQGGIYEQYF
>NA|TRBJ2-1|NA|TRBV5-1
TGCGCCAGCAGCCCCTCAGACAGTTACAATGAGCAGTTCTTC
CASSPSDSYNEQFF
>NA|TRBJ2-1|TRBD2|TRBV5-1
TGCGCCAGCAGCTTGGTGTCTAGCGGGGTTTACAATGAGCAGTTCTTC
CASSLVSSGVYNEQFF
>NA|TRBJ2-1|NA|TRBV5-1
TGCGCCAGCAGCTCTTTAGACAAGAACAATGAGCAGTTCTTC
CASSSLDKNNEQFF
>NA|TRBJ1-2|NA|TRBV27
TGTGCCAGCAAAGACTTAGGTGGGGGTAACTATGGCTACACCTTC
CASKDLGGGNYGYTF
>NA|TRBJ1-1|NA|TRBV19
TGTGCCAGTAGACCCCTCGATAAAGGGATGAACACTGAAGCTTTCTTT
CASRPLDKGMNTEAFF
>NA|TRBJ1-3|NA|TRBV9
TGTGCCAGCAGCCCTCTGGGAGGCGACTCTGGAAACACCATATATTTT
CASSPLGGDSGNTIYF